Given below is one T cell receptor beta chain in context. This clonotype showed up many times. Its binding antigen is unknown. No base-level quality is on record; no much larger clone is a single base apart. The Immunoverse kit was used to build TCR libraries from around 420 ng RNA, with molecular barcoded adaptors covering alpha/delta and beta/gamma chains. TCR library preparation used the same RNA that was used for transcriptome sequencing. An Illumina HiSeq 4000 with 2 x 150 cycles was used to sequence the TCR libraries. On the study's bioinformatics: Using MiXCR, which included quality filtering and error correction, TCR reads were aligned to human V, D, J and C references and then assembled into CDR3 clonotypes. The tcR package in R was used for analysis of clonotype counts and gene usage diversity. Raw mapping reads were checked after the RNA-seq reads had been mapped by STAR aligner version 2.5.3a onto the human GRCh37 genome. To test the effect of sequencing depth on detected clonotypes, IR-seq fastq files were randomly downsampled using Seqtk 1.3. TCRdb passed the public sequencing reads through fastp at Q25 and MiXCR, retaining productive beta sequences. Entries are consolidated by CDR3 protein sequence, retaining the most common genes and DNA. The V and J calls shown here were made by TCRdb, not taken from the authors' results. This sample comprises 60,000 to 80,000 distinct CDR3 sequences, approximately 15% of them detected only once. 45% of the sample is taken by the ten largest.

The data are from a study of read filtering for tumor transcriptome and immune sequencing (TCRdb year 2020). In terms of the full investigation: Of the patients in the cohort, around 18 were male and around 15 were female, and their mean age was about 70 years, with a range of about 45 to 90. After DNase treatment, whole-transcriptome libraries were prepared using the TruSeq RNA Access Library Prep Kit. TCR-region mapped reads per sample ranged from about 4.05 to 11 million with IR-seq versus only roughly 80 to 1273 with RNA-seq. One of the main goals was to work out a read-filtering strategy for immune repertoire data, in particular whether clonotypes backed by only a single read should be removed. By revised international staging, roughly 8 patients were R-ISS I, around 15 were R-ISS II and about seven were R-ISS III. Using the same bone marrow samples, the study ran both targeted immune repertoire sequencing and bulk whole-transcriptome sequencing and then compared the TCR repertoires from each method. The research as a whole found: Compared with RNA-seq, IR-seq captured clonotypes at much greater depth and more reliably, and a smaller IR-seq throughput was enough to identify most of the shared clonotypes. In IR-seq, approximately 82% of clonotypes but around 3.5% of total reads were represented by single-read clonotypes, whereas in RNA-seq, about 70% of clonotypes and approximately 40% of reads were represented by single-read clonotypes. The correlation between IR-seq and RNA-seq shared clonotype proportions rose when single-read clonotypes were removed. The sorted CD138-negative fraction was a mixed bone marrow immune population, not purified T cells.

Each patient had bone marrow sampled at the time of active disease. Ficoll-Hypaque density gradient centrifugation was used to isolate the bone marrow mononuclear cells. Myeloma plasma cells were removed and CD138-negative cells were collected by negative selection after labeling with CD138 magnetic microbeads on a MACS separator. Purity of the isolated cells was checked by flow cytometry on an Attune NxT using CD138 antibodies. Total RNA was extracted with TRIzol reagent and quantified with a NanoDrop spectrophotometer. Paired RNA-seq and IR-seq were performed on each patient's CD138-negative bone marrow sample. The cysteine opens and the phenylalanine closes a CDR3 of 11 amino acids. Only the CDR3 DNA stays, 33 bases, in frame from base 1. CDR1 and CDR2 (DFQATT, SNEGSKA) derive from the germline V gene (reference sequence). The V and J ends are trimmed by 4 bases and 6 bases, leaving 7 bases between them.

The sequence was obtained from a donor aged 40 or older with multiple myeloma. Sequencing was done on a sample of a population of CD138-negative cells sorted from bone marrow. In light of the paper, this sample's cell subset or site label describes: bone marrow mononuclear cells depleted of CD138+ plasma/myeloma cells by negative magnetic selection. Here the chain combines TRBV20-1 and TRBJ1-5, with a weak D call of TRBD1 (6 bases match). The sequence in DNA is TGCAGTGCTAAGGGGGTTCAGCCCCAGCATTTT. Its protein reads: CSAKGVQPQHF.